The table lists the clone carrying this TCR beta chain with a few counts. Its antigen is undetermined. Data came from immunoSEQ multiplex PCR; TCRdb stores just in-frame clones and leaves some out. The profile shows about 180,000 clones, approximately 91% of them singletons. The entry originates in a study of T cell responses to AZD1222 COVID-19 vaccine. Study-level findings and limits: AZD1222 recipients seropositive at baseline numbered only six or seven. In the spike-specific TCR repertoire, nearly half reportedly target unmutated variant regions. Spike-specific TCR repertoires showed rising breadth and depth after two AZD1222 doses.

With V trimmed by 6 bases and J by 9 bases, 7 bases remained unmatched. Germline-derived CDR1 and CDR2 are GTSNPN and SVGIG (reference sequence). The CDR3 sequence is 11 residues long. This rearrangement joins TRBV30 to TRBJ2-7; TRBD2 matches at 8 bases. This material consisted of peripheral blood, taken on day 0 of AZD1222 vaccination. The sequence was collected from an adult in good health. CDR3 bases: TGTGCCTGCGGGGGGGATTGGTGGCAGTACTTC. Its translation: CACGGDWWQYF.